These T cell receptor beta chains were read from a single sample in a study of shared clonotypes between healthy human individuals. The data were produced by immunoSEQ multiplex PCR, yet TCRdb's version contains in-frame clones alone and is incomplete. Of approximately 1,000,000 clones in the sample, about 80% are singletons; the top ten hold roughly 0.9%. Specimen: memory CD4+ T cells from PBMCs. The receptors derive from a man between 18 and 35 years old in good health. Some clones in this sample may be carry-over from other donors' samples. CDR3s include the opening cysteine and the closing phenylalanine or tryptophan. The D gene is left open where the match is weak. Clone sizes are given selectively: once, few, many, or a class where the clone is expanded.

TRBV5-6	few	TRBJ1-1	NA	TGTGCCAGCAGCCCAATCGGGGGACGGAACACTGAAGCTTTCTTT	CASSPIGGRNTEAFF
TRBV11-3	NA	TRBJ2-7	NA	TGTGCCAGCAGCTTAGGGACAGAGCAGTACTTC	CASSLGTEQYF
TRBV27	NA	TRBJ2-1	TRBD2	TGTGCCAGCAGTCCCCTCGGAAGCGGGAGGAACAATGAGCAGTTCTTC	CASSPLGSGRNNEQFF
TRBV4-2	NA	TRBJ1-3	TRBD1	TGTGCCAGCAGCCATCCCTTTACAGGGGGCAGCTCTGGAAACACCATATATTTT	CASSHPFTGGSSGNTIYF
TRBV5-1	few	TRBJ2-5	TRBD1	TGCGCCAGCAGCTTGGGGACAGGTCAAGAGACCCAGTACTTC	CASSLGTGQETQYF
TRBV28	NA	TRBJ1-2	NA	TGTGCCAGCAGTCTGTTCGGGGATTACTATGGCTACACCTTC	CASSLFGDYYGYTF
TRBV19	NA	TRBJ2-2	TRBD1	TGTGCCAGTAGTCCGAGGCCCGGGACAGGGGGGTCGTCCAACACCGGGGAGCTGTTTTTT	CASSPRPGTGGSSNTGELFF
TRBV7-9	NA	TRBJ2-4	NA	TGTGCCAGCAGCTCCGGGGGAGCCAAAAACATTCAGTACTTC	CASSSGGAKNIQYF
TRBV9	NA	TRBJ2-3	NA	TGTGCCAGCAGCGAGTCTGGCACAGATACGCAGTATTTT	CASSESGTDTQYF
TRBV10-1	NA	TRBJ2-1	NA	TGCGCCAGCACAGGGAATGAGCAGTTCTTC	CASTGNEQFF
TRBV29-1	many	TRBJ2-3	NA	TGCAGCGTTGTTGCTAGCGACACAGATACGCAGTATTTT	CSVVASDTDTQYF
TRBV11-2	few	TRBJ2-1	NA	TGTGCCAGCAGCCCACTGGAGGACAATGAGCAGTTCTTC	CASSPLEDNEQFF
TRBV11-1	NA	TRBJ1-1	TRBD1	TGTGCCAGCAGCTTAGATCCGGGACAGGGGGTTTTTCGGGCTTTCTTT	CASSLDPGQGVFRAFF
TRBV6-5	NA	TRBJ2-3	NA	TGTGCCAGCAGTTACTCGCCGGGGGCAGATACGCAGTATTTT	CASSYSPGADTQYF
TRBV5-1	NA	TRBJ2-7	TRBD2	TGCGCCAGCAGCTTGGAAGGTAGCGGGACCGACTACGAGCAGTACTTC	CASSLEGSGTDYEQYF
TRBV16	NA	TRBJ1-5	TRBD1	TGTGCCAGCAGCCAGGACCAGGGGGTCAATCAGCCCCAGCATTTT	CASSQDQGVNQPQHF
TRBV19	NA	TRBJ1-5	NA	TGTGCCAGTACCTACGGTTGGGGCAATCAGCCCCAGCATTTT	CASTYGWGNQPQHF
TRBV5-8	NA	TRBJ1-2	NA	TGTGCCAGCAGCCGCGACAGACAAGGCTACACCTTC	CASSRDRQGYTF
TRBV29-1	NA	TRBJ2-1	TRBD1	TGCAGCGTATTCCGGGACAGGGGCAATGAGCAGTTCTTC	CSVFRDRGNEQFF
TRBV7-3	NA	TRBJ2-1	NA	TGTGCCAGCAGCCAATCGGGCTTGCATGAGCAGTTCTTC	CASSQSGLHEQFF
TRBV4-3	NA	TRBJ2-2	NA	TGCGCCAGCAGCCAAGATTACCGGGGGCGAGCCGGGGAGCTGTTTTTT	CASSQDYRGRAGELFF
TRBV7-6	NA	TRBJ2-2	NA	TGTGCCAGCAGCCTAACAGGGAACACCGGGGAGCTGTTTTTT	CASSLTGNTGELFF
TRBV6-7	NA	TRBJ2-1	NA	TGTGCCAGCAGCTTAGTTCCAGAGGCCTACAATGAGCAGTTCTTC	CASSLVPEAYNEQFF
TRBV10-2	NA	TRBJ1-2	NA	TGCGCCAGCAGTCCCTCTTTAGGGGCAGGGAACTATGGCTACACCTTC	CASSPSLGAGNYGYTF
TRBV18	NA	TRBJ2-1	NA	TGTGCCAGCTCACCCTCGAGAGATGAGCAGTTCTTC	CASSPSRDEQFF
TRBV25-1	NA	TRBJ1-3	NA	TGTGCCAGCACACGTTCACAGGGCCTTGGAAACACCATATATTTT	CASTRSQGLGNTIYF
TRBV2	NA	TRBJ1-2	TRBD1	TGTGCCAGCAGTGAATGGGACAGAATGGGGGGCTATGGCTACACCTTC	CASSEWDRMGGYGYTF
TRBV5-1	NA	TRBJ2-1	TRBD2	TGCGCCAGCAGCTTGGCGCCTAGCGGATTACTCAATGAGCAGTTCTTC	CASSLAPSGLLNEQFF
TRBV5-1	NA	TRBJ2-3	NA	TGCGCCAGCAGCTTCACTGGGGAGCTACGCACAGATACGCAGTATTTT	CASSFTGELRTDTQYF
TRBV4-1	NA	TRBJ2-4	NA	TGCGCCAGCAGCCAAGATTTGTCAGGGTTTCTGAACATTCAGTACTTC	CASSQDLSGFLNIQYF
TRBV11-2	NA	TRBJ2-7	NA	TGTGCCAGCAGCTCCCCCGACGGAGGTTGGGGCGAGCAGTACTTC	CASSSPDGGWGEQYF
TRBV10-1	NA	TRBJ2-1	TRBD1	TGCGCCAGCAGCGGCTCCCGGACAGGGAAATTTGACAATGAGCAGTTCTTC	CASSGSRTGKFDNEQFF
TRBV18	once	TRBJ1-2	NA	TGTGCCAGCTCACCACCGGGGGTCGGTGACTATGGCTACACCTTC	CASSPPGVGDYGYTF
TRBV30	NA	TRBJ1-1	TRBD1	TGTGCCTGGAGTCCTACGGGACAGGGCCACACTGAAGCTTTCTTT	CAWSPTGQGHTEAFF
TRBV7-9	many	TRBJ2-3	NA	TGTGCCAGCAGTTTCCGACGCACAGATACGCAGTATTTT	CASSFRRTDTQYF
TRBV6-1	NA	TRBJ2-1	NA	TGTGCCAGCAGTGAGTTGGGGGAGGACGGCTCCTACAATGAGCAGTTCTTC	CASSELGEDGSYNEQFF
TRBV6-6	NA	TRBJ2-1	NA	TGTGCCAGCCTTGAAGGGGGAAAATACAATGAGCAGTTCTTC	CASLEGGKYNEQFF
TRBV11-3	NA	TRBJ2-1	NA	TGTGCCAGCAGCTTATTCGGCGGGTCCTCCTACAATGAGCAGTTCTTC	CASSLFGGSSYNEQFF
TRBV13	NA	TRBJ2-1	TRBD2	TGTGCCAGCAGCTCCCAGACTAGCGGGACTATCCCAGTGCAGTTCTTC	CASSSQTSGTIPVQFF
TRBV5-6	NA	TRBJ1-2	NA	TGTGCCAGCAGCTTGGCACAGATCAGGAATCGCTACACCTTC	CASSLAQIRNRYTF
TRBV2	NA	TRBJ2-4	TRBD2	TGTGCCAGCAGTCGGGAGGGTCTAGCCAAAAACATTCAGTACTTC	CASSREGLAKNIQYF
TRBV5-1	once	TRBJ2-5	TRBD1	TGCGCCAGCAGCTTGGGGGACAGGGGTGGAGAGACCCAGTACTTC	CASSLGDRGGETQYF